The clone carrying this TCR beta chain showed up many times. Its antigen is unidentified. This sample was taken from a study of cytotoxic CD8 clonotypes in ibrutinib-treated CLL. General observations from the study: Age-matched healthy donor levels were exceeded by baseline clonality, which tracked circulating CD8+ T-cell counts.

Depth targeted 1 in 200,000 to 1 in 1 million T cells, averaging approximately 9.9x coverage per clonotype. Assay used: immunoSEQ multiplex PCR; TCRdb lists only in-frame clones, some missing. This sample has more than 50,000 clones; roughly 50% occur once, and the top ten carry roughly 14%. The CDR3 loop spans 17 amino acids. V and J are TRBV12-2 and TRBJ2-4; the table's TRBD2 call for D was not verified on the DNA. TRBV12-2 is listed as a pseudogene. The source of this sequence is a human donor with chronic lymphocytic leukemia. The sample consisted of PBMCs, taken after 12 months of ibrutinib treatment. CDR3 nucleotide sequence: TGTGCAAGTCGCTACCCAAGCCAACCCCTAGCCAAAAACATTCAGTACTTC. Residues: CASRYPSQPLAKNIQYF.